The 27 T cell receptor beta chains reported below all come from one sample, sequenced in a study of blood T cell repertoires in COVID-19 (dated by TCRdb to 2020 to 2021). Preparation of the library involved the immunoSEQ multiplex PCR assay. TCRdb carries this immuneACCESS record with in-frame sequences only. Its versions omit some clonotypes, under half of them owing to an unresolved V gene in the studies checked, with the rest unexplained. Across this sample there are about 76,000 clones, with about 92% seen only once. 1.4% to 1.5% of the sample is held by the ten biggest clonotypes. Specimen: peripheral blood. The receptor set was obtained from a man between 50 and 59 years old with acute or convalescent COVID-19.

This clone has a single count. The chain is built from TRBV4-1 and TRBJ2-7; TRBD2 matches 8 bases. This CDR3 is 15 amino acids long. Trimming removed 2 bases from V and 3 bases from J; junction bases left unmatched: 6. The V gene's germline CDR1 is MGHRA and CDR2 YSYEKL. The chain's CDR3 is CASSQRGTSIYEQYF. As DNA, the CDR3 is TGCGCCAGCAGCCAAAGGGGGACTAGTATCTACGAGCAGTACTTC.

This chain connects TRBV7-9 to TRBJ1-2; no clear D. The germline V gene encodes CDR1 SEHNR and CDR2 FQNEAQ (reference sequence). Trimming removed 5 bases from V and 6 bases from J, with 10 bases in between. This CDR3 is built from 12 residues. The CDR3 DNA reads TGTGCCAGCAGCCGCGGGTTACATGGCTACACCTTC. It translates to CASSRGLHGYTF.

The chain links TRBV28 to TRBJ1-2, with 10 positions matching TRBD1. V was pared by 7 bases and J by 2 bases, with 16 bases of the junction left unmatched. CDR1 is MDHEN, CDR2 SYDVKM, per germline. This CDR3 contains 18 residues. The CDR3 nucleotides read TGTGCCAGCACCCTAGTTTGGGGACAGACAGGGGGCAACTATGGCTACACCTTC. Translated: CASTLVWGQTGGNYGYTF.

The chain employs TRBV7-2 and TRBJ1-1; no definite D call. Germline V gene lookup returns CDR1 SGHTA and CDR2 FQGNSA. Trimming took off 4 bases at V and 3 bases at J, with 9 bases between the two ends. This CDR3 is 13 amino acids long. Here the CDR3 reads CASSSDTYTEAFF. CDR3 DNA sequence: TGTGCCAGCAGCTCCGACACATACACTGAAGCTTTCTTT.

This clone was seen only a few times. The rearrangement links TRBV27 to TRBJ1-5, with D perhaps matching TRBD1 (6 bases). This CDR3 comprises 16 residues. CDR1 and CDR2 (germline): MNHEY, SMNVEV (reference sequence). Trimming cost V 1 base and J 4 bases, with 14 bases left between them. The CDR3 spells CASSLLGEQGNQPQHF. CDR3 DNA: TGTGCCAGCAGTTTATTGGGGGAACAGGGAAATCAGCCCCAGCATTTT.

This chain uses TRBV28 with TRBJ2-7, with D perhaps matching TRBD1 (7 bases). Per germline, CDR1 MDHEN and CDR2 SYDVKM. The V end was cut by 1 base, the J end by 5 bases, with 12 bases between. This CDR3 has 14 amino acids. CDR3 region: CASSLSGGQNEQYF. DNA for the CDR3: TGTGCCAGCAGTTTATCAGGGGGGCAGAACGAGCAGTACTTC.

The J gene is TRBJ2-1, the V gene TRBV2, with D tentatively TRBD2 (6 bases). CDR1 is SNHLY and CDR2 is FYNNEI in the germline V gene. This CDR3 has 12 residues. V shed 7 bases and J shed 8 bases, with 12 bases lying between them. The chain's CDR3 is CASMEGRYEQFF. The CDR3 nucleotides are TGTGCCAGCATGGAGGGCCGATATGAGCAGTTCTTC.

The chain employs TRBV4-2 and TRBJ1-5, with a weak D call TRBD1 (5 bases). Looked up from germline, CDR1 is LGHNA and CDR2 is YNFKEQ. The V end lost 1 base, the J end lost 3 bases, and 13 bases lay between the germline ends. CDR3 length: 16 amino acids. The CDR3 here is CASSQGARGANQPQHF. The CDR3 DNA follows: TGTGCCAGCAGCCAAGGGGCTCGCGGGGCCAATCAGCCCCAGCATTTT.

The V and J genes are TRBV7-9 and TRBJ1-4, with no clear D. Per the germline V gene, CDR1 is SEHNR and CDR2 is FQNEAQ (reference sequence). CDR3 length: 15 amino acids. Deletions cut 1 base from V and 4 bases from J, with 10 bases between. The DNA for the CDR3 is TGTGCCAGCAGCTTAGGGGCCGCCGGTAATGAAAAACTGTTTTTT. Protein product: CASSLGAAGNEKLFF.

CDR3 in amino acids: CASSFGQSNEQFF. DNA for the CDR3: TGTGCCAGCAGCTTCGGACAGAGCAATGAGCAGTTCTTC. This chain joins TRBV6-2 or TRBV6-3 and TRBJ2-1, with D tentatively TRBD1 (6 bases). CDR3 size: 13 residues. CDR1 and CDR2 from the germline V gene are MNHEY and SVGEGT. Trimming pared 6 bases from V and 6 bases from J, leaving 12 bases between.

The V call is TRBV28, the J call TRBJ1-6; the D is unclear. The CDR3 runs to 15 residues. The germline V gene encodes CDR1 MDHEN and CDR2 SYDVKM. V lost 6 bases, J lost 8 bases, and 17 bases lay in between. The CDR3 loop reads CASRPHTGGYSPLHF. CDR3 nucleotides: TGTGCCAGCAGACCCCATACTGGCGGTTATTCACCCCTCCACTTT.

This chain connects TRBV5-1 to TRBJ2-3; D is perhaps TRBD1 (5 bases). CDR3 length equals 13 residues. Trimming stripped 0 bases from V and 6 bases from J, with 8 bases between. Germline values: CDR1 SGHRS, CDR2 YFSETQ. The CDR3 sequence: CASSLAGYDTQYF. The CDR3 DNA follows: TGCGCCAGCAGCTTGGCAGGGTACGATACGCAGTATTTT.

The genes are TRBV6-4 and TRBJ2-2; maybe TRBD1 (6 bases). Trimming cost V 4 bases and J 1 base, with 10 bases left between them. The V gene's germline CDR1 is MRHNA and CDR2 SNTAGT. The CDR3 sequence is 15 residues long. DNA of the CDR3: TGTGCCAGCAGTGCGCAGGGGAGGAACACCGGGGAGCTGTTTTTT. Translation: CASSAQGRNTGELFF.

The gene calls are TRBV5-4 and TRBJ1-3; TRBD1 matches 8 bases. With V trimmed by 0 bases and J by 1 base, 3 bases remained unmatched. The V gene's germline CDR1 is SGHNT and CDR2 YYREEE (reference sequence). The CDR3 is 16 residues long. CDR3 nucleotide sequence: TGTGCCAGCAGCTTGGTCCAGGGGGCGTCTGGAAACACCATATATTTT. It specifies CASSLVQGASGNTIYF.

V and J are TRBV3-1 (or the pseudogene TRBV3-2) and TRBJ2-5; a possible D gene is TRBD2 (5 bases). V lost 0 bases and J lost 1, with 9 bases in between. Germline values: CDR1 LGHDT, CDR2 YNNKEL (reference sequence). The CDR3 spans 15 residues. CDR3 sequence (DNA): TGTGCCAGCAGCCAAGATTTCGGGATCCAAGAGACCCAGTACTTC. Protein product: CASSQDFGIQETQYF.

The gene calls are TRBV28 and TRBJ1-2, with 9 bases lining up with TRBD1. The germline V gene encodes CDR1 MDHEN and CDR2 SYDVKM. The CDR3 is made up of 13 amino acids. The ends lost 5 bases at V and 5 bases at J; junction bases unmatched: 3. The CDR3 DNA reads TGTGCCAGCAGTCGGGGACAGGGATATGGCTACACCTTC. Its translation: CASSRGQGYGYTF.

Only one count was recorded for this clone. The CDR3 sequence: CASSLVAETNEKLFF. As DNA, the CDR3 is TGTGCCAGCAGCTTGGTTGCGGAAACAAATGAAAAACTGTTTTTT. This chain links TRBV5-6 with TRBJ1-4; D not resolved. Germline-derived CDR1 and CDR2 are SGHDT and YYEEEE. This CDR3 contains 15 residues. The ends were cut back, 0 bases at V and 5 bases at J, with 11 bases in the middle.

V and J are TRBV5-4 and TRBJ2-1; D remains ambiguous. Trimming removed 0 bases at V and 4 bases at J, with 14 bases between. The CDR3 consists of 16 residues. Germline-derived CDR1 and CDR2 are SGHNT and YYREEE (reference sequence). The CDR3 is CASSLGWHPEYNEQFF. For the CDR3, the DNA is TGTGCCAGCAGCTTGGGATGGCACCCGGAGTACAATGAGCAGTTCTTC. Looking up the rest from reference TRBV5-4 and TRBJ2-1 gives the full variable domain: ETGVTQSPTHLIKTRGQQVTLRCSSQSGHNTVSWYQQALGQGPQFIFQYYREEENGRGNFPPRFSGLQFPNYSSELNVNALELDDSALYLCASSLGWHPEYNEQFFGPGTRLTVL.

This clone was detected once. The chain combines TRBV28 with TRBJ1-3; a possible D gene is TRBD1 (6 bases). The CDR3 has 13 residues. Germline V lookup: CDR1 MDHEN, CDR2 SYDVKM. V was clipped by 5 bases and J by 6 bases, with 11 bases between them. The CDR3 loop is CASSTGLENTIYF. The CDR3 nucleotides are TGTGCCAGCAGTACAGGGTTGGAAAACACCATATATTTT.

This chain uses TRBV21-1 with TRBJ2-7; the listed D gene, TRBD2, was not tested against the DNA. TRBV21-1 corresponds to a pseudogene. The CDR3 runs to 13 residues. CDR3 loop: CASSTLKLYEQYV. CDR3 in DNA: TGTGCCAGCAGCACCCTCAAGCTGTACGAGCAGTACGTC.

V and J are TRBV9 and TRBJ2-1; D possibly corresponds to TRBD2 (5 bases). CDR1 is SGDLS and CDR2 is YYNGEE in the germline V gene. V lost 4 bases and J 9 bases, leaving 17 bases between the germline ends. The CDR3 totals 14 residues. The CDR3 spells CASSPQVAGIEQFF. The DNA for the CDR3 is TGTGCCAGCAGCCCCCAAGTCGCGGGCATTGAGCAGTTCTTC.

This rearrangement joins TRBV28 to TRBJ1-6, with 7 positions matching TRBD1. Losses at the gene ends were 0 bases for V and 8 bases for J; bases not matched to a gene: 10. The CDR3 extends over 17 amino acids. Germline assignment: CDR1 MDHEN and CDR2 SYDVKM. CDR3 region: CASSLWGGRGSYSPLHF. DNA for the CDR3: TGTGCCAGCAGTTTATGGGGAGGCAGGGGGAGTTATTCACCCCTCCACTTT.

In DNA, the CDR3 is TGTGCCAGCAGCCTGATGGGACAGAGAAATGAAAAACTGTTTTTT. Amino acid sequence: CASSLMGQRNEKLFF. This sequence joins TRBV5-4 and TRBJ1-4; 7 nucleotides match TRBD1. Germline V gene data show CDR1 as SGHNT and CDR2 as YYREEE (reference sequence). With V trimmed by 4 bases and J by 5 bases, 8 bases remained unmatched. The CDR3 length is 15 residues.

Regarding this clone: A read error may produce the germline difference seen at one junction end. V and J are TRBV10-3 and TRBJ1-3; the D gene is possibly TRBD1 (5 bases). Per germline, CDR1 ENHRY and CDR2 SYGVKD. The length of the CDR3 is 11 residues. The CDR3 sequence: CAISQGTTIYF. In DNA form, the CDR3 reads TGTGCCATCAGTCAGGGAACCACCATATATTTT.

The chain has TRBV6-2 or TRBV6-3 and TRBJ2-7; TRBD1 matches 8 bases. Trimming took 0 bases from V and 2 from J; bases not matched to a gene: 6. Germline V gives CDR1 MNHEY, CDR2 SVGEGT. The CDR3 consists of 16 residues. The CDR3 sequence is CASSYSMRQGPYEQYV. CDR3 DNA sequence: TGTGCCAGCAGTTACTCGATGCGACAGGGGCCCTACGAGCAGTACGTC.

The CDR3 region is CASSPRLRAAAAQYF. In DNA, the CDR3 is TGCGCCAGCAGCCCCCGACTGAGGGCCGCTGCGGCCCAGTACTTC. This chain links TRBV4-3 with TRBJ2-5, with D possibly TRBD2 on 5 matching bases. Trimming pared 4 bases from V and 9 bases from J, leaving 21 bases between. Germline CDR1 and CDR2: LGHNA and YSLEER. The CDR3 has 15 amino acids.

This chain uses TRBV19 with TRBJ1-4; no reliable D call. The CDR3 runs 16 residues. Germline CDR1 and CDR2: LNHDA and SQIVND (reference sequence). Trimming cost V 4 bases and J 0 bases, with 12 bases left between them. Here the CDR3 DNA reads TGTGCCAGTAGTAGGGGAGGAGTCTCAACTAATGAAAAACTGTTTTTT. It specifies CASSRGGVSTNEKLFF.